A few counts support the clone carrying this TCR beta chain. Its antigen is unknown. Investigators reverse transcribed all isolated RNA, so they sequenced expressed TCRB transcripts. Produced via immunoSEQ multiplex PCR; TCRdb's table is partial and in-frame only. The sample lists roughly 160,000 clones, approximately 8% occurring once. A CD45RO/CCR7/CD25/CD127/CD95/CD27 panel sorted naive, central memory, regulatory and stem cell-like memory CD4+ cells. Purities over 95% were achieved in all sorted populations. The data were taken from a study of beta chain features in type 1 diabetes. Per germline, CDR1 GTSNPN and CDR2 SVGIG (reference sequence). The CDR3 is 13 amino acids. The V end was cut by 4 bases, the J end by 4 bases, with 13 bases between. Findings of the study overall: Significant though moderate, a shortening of TCRB CDR3s appeared in all four CD4+ subsets of Type 1 diabetes patients.

The clonotype originates from a woman in her thirties or forties with type 1 diabetes. This chain links TRBV30 with TRBJ1-1, with D possibly matching TRBD1 (5 bases). The material sequenced was central memory CD4+ T cells from blood. Here the CDR3 DNA reads TGTGCCTGGAACAGGCTCCCCGGCACTGAAGCTTTCTTT. Translation gives CAWNRLPGTEAFF.